This TCR beta chain was recorded in a study of blood T cell repertoires in COVID-19. Study as a whole: PBMCs, B-cell-depleted T cells, or T cells provided the cDNA or gDNA that made up the material.

Original analysis: The assay estimated nucleated cells by amplifying reference gene primers. Sequencing was performed with immunoSEQ multiplex PCR; in TCRdb, only in-frame clones are kept and a portion is missing. For V, J and clone size, that table is used; D and trimming come from the DNA. The table shows 130,000 or so clones, with roughly 85% occurring only once. The germline V and J ends were trimmed by 5 bases and 8 bases, with 9 bases remaining between them. Germline CDR1 is ENHRY and CDR2 is SYGVKD. This CDR3 is 12 amino acids long. This receptor was obtained from a human donor in a cohort sampled during active COVID-19. The sequenced material came from peripheral blood. V gene TRBV10-3 combines with J gene TRBJ1-4; D remains unclear. The CDR3 bases are TGTGCCATCAGTCCGAGTCGGGAAAAACTGTTTTTT. Translated, it gives CAISPSREKLFF.